Below are 28 T cell receptor beta chains sequenced from a single sample in a study of cytomegalovirus exposure and HLA in healthy donors. Clones were read by immunoSEQ multiplex PCR, and TCRdb kept only the in-frame ones, dropping some. This table has about 63,000 clones, 89% appearing once. Sequencing used PBMCs. The receptor set was obtained from a woman aged 18-29 years in good health and CMV-seronegative.

The rearrangement joins TRBV30 to TRBJ2-5; 9 nucleotides agree with TRBD2. With 4 bases clipped from V and 5 bases from J, the junction kept 8 bases outside the gene matches. Germline V gene lookup returns CDR1 GTSNPN and CDR2 SVGIG (reference sequence). This CDR3 has 14 amino acids. CDR3 amino acids: CAWTSGRSLETQYF. The CDR3 nucleotides are TGTGCCTGGACCAGCGGGAGGTCTTTGGAGACCCAGTACTTC.

This clone was seen only a few times. The chain recombines TRBV10-1 with TRBJ1-5; D not certain. The length of the CDR3 is 13 residues. Trimming stripped 4 bases from V and 6 bases from J, with 10 bases between. Per the germline V gene, CDR1 is WNHNN and CDR2 is SYGVQD (reference sequence). The DNA of the CDR3 is TGCGCCAGCAGTGCGGGATCCAGTCAGCCCCAGCATTTT. Translation gives CASSAGSSQPQHF.

The chain recombines TRBV7-2 with TRBJ2-1; TRBD2 matches at 8 bases. Looked up from germline, CDR1 is SGHTA and CDR2 is FQGNSA. With 5 bases clipped from V and 3 bases from J, the junction kept 6 bases outside the gene matches. The CDR3 extends over 15 amino acids. The CDR3 reads CASSPQGLDYNEQFF. CDR3 nucleotide sequence: TGTGCCAGCAGCCCACAGGGACTAGACTACAATGAGCAGTTCTTC. Variable domain in full (rest from reference TRBV7-2 and TRBJ2-1): GAGVSQSPSNKVTEKGKDVELRCDPISGHTALYWYRQSLGQGLEFLIYFQGNSAPDKSGLPSDRFSAERTGGSVSTLTIQRTQQEDSAVYLCASSPQGLDYNEQFFGPGTRLTVL.

The gene calls are TRBV13 and TRBJ1-1; 7 nucleotides line up with TRBD1. The V gene's germline CDR1 is PRHDT and CDR2 FYEKMQ (reference sequence). With V trimmed by 8 bases and J by 3 bases, 3 bases remained unmatched. CDR3 length equals 12 residues. CDR3 protein: CASSQGDTEAFF. For the CDR3, the DNA is TGTGCCAGCTCGCAGGGGGACACTGAAGCTTTCTTT.

The CDR3 sequence: CASSYVRTGGNIQYF. The CDR3 DNA reads TGTGCCAGCAGTTACGTCCGTACAGGGGGGAACATTCAGTACTTC. The rearrangement joins TRBV6-5 to TRBJ2-4; 8 bases align to TRBD1. With V trimmed by 2 bases and J by 7 bases, 7 bases remained unmatched. Germline lookup yields CDR1 MNHEY and CDR2 SVGAGI. The CDR3 sequence is 15 residues long.

The chain couples TRBV18 to TRBJ1-5; D unresolved. The CDR3 is made up of 16 amino acids. Germline-derived CDR1 and CDR2 are KGHSH and LQKENI. V was clipped by 1 base and J by 4 bases, with 14 bases between them. CDR3 sequence (DNA): TGTGCCAGCTCACCACAAGGACTTCCTCTTAATCAGCCCCAGCATTTT. It yields the protein CASSPQGLPLNQPQHF.

The chain has TRBV27 and TRBJ2-3; 13 bases align to TRBD2. The V and J ends lost 6 bases and 6 bases, in that order; junction bases with no gene match: 9. Germline V gene sequence: CDR1 MNHEY, CDR2 SMNVEV (reference sequence). This CDR3 comprises 16 residues. The CDR3 loop is CASSPGTSGTWDTQYF. For the CDR3, the DNA is TGTGCCAGCAGCCCCGGGACTAGCGGGACCTGGGATACGCAGTATTTT.

This rearrangement joins TRBV28 to TRBJ2-5; 8 bases are shared with TRBD1. Germline V gene lookup returns CDR1 MDHEN and CDR2 SYDVKM. J was trimmed by 5 bases and V by 8 bases; bases with no gene match: 7. The CDR3 extends over 13 amino acids. In DNA form, the CDR3 reads TGTGCCAGCGGCACAGGGGGGCGGGAGACCCAGTACTTC. Protein sequence: CASGTGGRETQYF.

The chain joins TRBV18 to TRBJ2-3; 9 nucleotides match TRBD2. This CDR3 comprises 16 residues. CDR1 is KGHSH, CDR2 LQKENI, per germline. Trimming cost V 3 bases and J 0 bases; bases outside gene matches: 4. The CDR3 spells CASSPLAGISTDTQYF. The CDR3 DNA is TGTGCCAGCTCACCTCTAGCGGGAATAAGCACAGATACGCAGTATTTT.

The J gene is TRBJ2-2, the V gene TRBV7-6, with 12 bases identical to TRBD2. V dropped 5 bases and J dropped 6; count of bases not matched to a gene: 7. CDR1 is SGHVS and CDR2 is FNYEAQ in the germline V gene. CDR3 length: 16 amino acids. The CDR3 spells CASSRRLAGEAGELFF. The CDR3 DNA reads TGTGCCAGCAGCCGTAGACTAGCGGGAGAGGCCGGGGAGCTGTTTTTT.

The chain uses TRBV2 and TRBJ2-4; D uncertain. Germline V lookup: CDR1 SNHLY, CDR2 FYNNEI. The V end was cut by 9 bases, the J end by 0 bases, with 15 bases between. The length of the CDR3 is 15 residues. The CDR3, as DNA: TGTGCCAGTCACTCAACGCTTCTAGCCAAAAACATTCAGTACTTC. This sequence encodes CASHSTLLAKNIQYF.

In its sample, this clone was seen once. This sequence joins TRBV6-5 and TRBJ1-1; possibly TRBD1 for D (6 bases). Trimming removed 7 bases at V and 4 bases at J, with 16 bases between. Germline V CDR1 and CDR2: MNHEY, SVGAGI. The CDR3 has 14 amino acids. In nucleotides, the CDR3 is TGTGCCAGCAATCTAGGGGGGGCAGGCACTGAAGCTTTCTTT. It encodes CASNLGGAGTEAFF.

The chain joins TRBV27 to TRBJ2-1; 10 bases align to TRBD2. The CDR3 has 19 residues. V shed 1 base and J 2 bases; nucleotides not matched to a gene: 11. Germline CDR1 and CDR2: MNHEY and SMNVEV (reference sequence). The CDR3 sequence: CASSLLSSGGPTAYNEQFF. CDR3 sequence (DNA): TGTGCCAGCAGTTTATTATCTAGCGGGGGCCCTACCGCCTACAATGAGCAGTTCTTC.

The chain has TRBV2 and TRBJ1-2; tentatively, D is TRBD1 (5 bases). This CDR3 has 11 amino acids. Germline V gives CDR1 SNHLY, CDR2 FYNNEI. Trimming pared 6 bases from V and 6 bases from J, leaving 8 bases between. As DNA, the CDR3 is TGTGCCAGCAGCTTCAGGGATGGCTACACCTTC. Its translation: CASSFRDGYTF.

The CDR3 region has the DNA TGTGCCACCAGCAGAGAGGGGGCAGGCAAGCAGTACTTC. It encodes CATSREGAGKQYF. The chain joins TRBV15 to TRBJ2-5, with D perhaps TRBD1 (6 bases). There are 13 residues in the CDR3. Trimming took 0 bases from V and 11 from J, leaving 13 bases between them. Germline CDR1 is LNHNV and CDR2 is YYDKDF (reference sequence).

This chain joins TRBV27 and TRBJ1-1, with 7 nucleotides matching TRBD1. The CDR3 extends over 14 amino acids. Germline CDR1 reads MNHEY; CDR2 reads SMNVEV (reference sequence). V lost 2 bases to trimming and J lost 8 bases; unmatched junction nucleotides: 8. The CDR3 coding sequence is TGTGCCAGCAGTTTAAGGGGGCCCTATACGGAAGCTTTCTTT. Its protein is CASSLRGPYTEAFF.

The chain uses TRBV2 and TRBJ1-5; 7 bases line up with TRBD1. Per the germline V gene, CDR1 is SNHLY and CDR2 is FYNNEI. With V trimmed by 3 bases and J by 7 bases, 9 bases remained unmatched. CDR3 length: 15 residues. Here the CDR3 reads CASSENRGIGQPQHF. The CDR3 DNA reads as TGTGCCAGCAGTGAGAACAGGGGAATAGGCCAGCCCCAGCATTTT.

The chain couples TRBV19 to TRBJ1-1; D is unclear. Germline V lookup: CDR1 LNHDA, CDR2 SQIVND (reference sequence). V lost 3 bases to trimming and J lost 0 bases, with 5 bases between them. The length of the CDR3 is 13 residues. CDR3 sequence reads: CASSMQLNTEAFF. In DNA, the CDR3 is TGTGCCAGTAGTATGCAGTTGAACACTGAAGCTTTCTTT.

The chain has TRBV28 and TRBJ1-1; a weak D match, TRBD1 (5 bases). The V and J ends lost 2 bases and 4 bases respectively, with 8 bases between them. The germline gives CDR1 MDHEN, CDR2 SYDVKM. CDR3 size: 13 residues. CDR3 nucleotide sequence: TGTGCCAGCAGTTTACTGGGGGGCACTGAAGCTTTCTTT. Its translation: CASSLLGGTEAFF.

The chain combines TRBV6-1 with TRBJ2-1, with D perhaps matching TRBD1 (6 bases). Germline CDR1 MNHNS, CDR2 SASEGT. The CDR3 extends over 14 amino acids. The V end was cut by 10 bases, the J end by 0 bases, with 13 bases between. The chain's CDR3 is CANTRGGSYNEQFF. DNA of the CDR3: TGTGCCAATACCAGGGGTGGCTCCTACAATGAGCAGTTCTTC.

This chain joins TRBV7-9 and TRBJ2-5; D might be TRBD2 (5 bases). Trimming cost V 3 bases and J 10 bases, with 15 bases left between them. The CDR3 totals 13 residues. Germline CDR1 SEHNR, CDR2 FQNEAQ (reference sequence). The CDR3 coding sequence is TGTGCCAGCAGCTTCACCGGGGTGGTGAACCAGTACTTC. It yields the protein CASSFTGVVNQYF.

The rearrangement joins TRBV5-1 to TRBJ2-2, with 9 nucleotides matching TRBD1. V shed 6 bases and J 3 bases; nucleotides not matched to a gene: 3. Germline V gene lookup returns CDR1 SGHRS and CDR2 YFSETQ. CDR3 length: 14 residues. In DNA, the CDR3 is TGCGCCAGCAAAAGGACAGGGGACACCGGGGAGCTGTTTTTT. Translation gives CASKRTGDTGELFF.

The CDR3: CASSRTGVNSPLHF. The CDR3 DNA sequence: TGTGCCAGCAGTCGGACAGGGGTTAATTCACCCCTCCACTTT. The chain recombines TRBV6-5 with TRBJ1-6; 9 nucleotides agree with TRBD1. With 5 bases clipped from V and 6 bases from J, the junction kept 2 bases outside the gene matches. The CDR3 runs to 14 residues. Germline CDR1 is MNHEY and CDR2 is SVGAGI.

CDR3 region: CAWSVRQGFYEQYF. DNA for the CDR3: TGTGCCTGGAGTGTACGACAGGGGTTCTACGAGCAGTACTTC. The V gene is TRBV30, the J gene TRBJ2-7; 8 bases fit TRBD1. The V gene's germline CDR1 is GTSNPN and CDR2 SVGIG (reference sequence). The J segment lost 3 bases and the V segment lost 0 bases, leaving 4 bases of the junction unmatched. The CDR3 totals 14 residues.

The chain links TRBV28 to TRBJ2-1; D is perhaps TRBD2 (5 bases). Germline CDR1 MDHEN, CDR2 SYDVKM. The CDR3 is made up of 13 amino acids. Trimming left V 2 bases short and J 9 bases short, with 11 bases between. The CDR3 sequence is CASSLRLAGEQFF. CDR3 nucleotides: TGTGCCAGCAGTTTACGTCTAGCTGGTGAGCAGTTCTTC.

This rearrangement joins TRBV14 to TRBJ2-7, with 9 bases matching TRBD1. The CDR3 extends over 15 amino acids. The V segment lost 5 bases and the J segment 3 bases; nucleotides outside the gene matches: 8. The germline V gene has CDR1 SGHDN and CDR2 FVKESK. The CDR3 DNA sequence: TGTGCCAGCAGCGGGCCGAGACAGGGGGGCTACGAGCAGTACTTC. Protein product: CASSGPRQGGYEQYF. The complete variable domain, with remaining parts taken from reference TRBV14 and TRBJ2-7, reads EAGVTQFPSHSVIEKGQTVTLRCDPISGHDNLYWYRRVMGKEIKFLLHFVKESKQDESGMPNNRFLAERTGGTYSTLKVQPAELEDSGVYFCASSGPRQGGYEQYFGPGTRLTVT.

The chain couples TRBV10-1 to TRBJ2-7; TRBD1 matches 8 bases. The germline V gene encodes CDR1 WNHNN and CDR2 SYGVQD (reference sequence). The V and J ends lost 3 bases and 4 bases, in that order; junction bases with no gene match: 5. The CDR3 runs to 14 residues. CDR3 amino acids: CASSDGQGGYEQYF. CDR3 DNA sequence: TGCGCCAGCAGTGACGGACAGGGCGGATACGAGCAGTACTTC.

V and J are TRBV6-1 and TRBJ2-1, with TRBD1 identical over 9 bases. Germline CDR1 and CDR2: MNHNS and SASEGT. The CDR3 totals 15 residues. V was clipped by 4 bases and J by 6 bases; unmatched bases: 7. The CDR3 protein is CASSGDRVRVNEQFF. The CDR3 DNA reads as TGTGCCAGCAGTGGGGACAGGGTAAGGGTCAATGAGCAGTTCTTC.